These 9 T cell receptor beta chains were all obtained from the same sample, sequenced in a study of vaccination and CD4 T cells after COVID-19. Treatment defined: roughly 10-day PBMC culture with coronavirus spike peptide pools or control peptides (ViraFEST assay). These receptors lack a known antigen. Sequencing of cultured CD4+ T cell DNA used the Oncomine TCR Beta short-read assay. MiXCR, applied by TCRdb to the PCR reads, yields one record per CDR3 protein. The sample carries about 11,000 distinct CDR3 sequences, approximately 46% recorded once. Material: CD4+ T cells from blood, cultured in vitro. These receptors were taken from a human donor who had recovered from COVID-19.

This clonotype turned up a few times. J is TRBJ1-5 and V is TRBV20-1; TRBD1 might be the D (6 bases). Between the trimmed V and J ends, which lost 4 bases and 5 bases, there was a span of 21 bases. CDR1 is DFQATT and CDR2 is SNEGSKA in the germline V gene (reference sequence). This CDR3 has 16 residues. The CDR3 DNA reads as TGCAGTGCTACCCCTCTTCCCCCGACAGGCTATCAGCCCCAGCATTTT. Protein product: CSATPLPPTGYQPQHF.

This clonotype ranks as large. V is TRBV19 and J is TRBJ1-2, with D uncertain. V was pared by 7 bases and J by 0 bases, with 9 bases between. CDR1 is LNHDA and CDR2 is SQIVND in the germline V gene (reference sequence). The CDR3 totals 13 residues. The CDR3 region is CASNSRANYGYTF. The CDR3 bases are TGTGCCAGTAACTCCAGAGCTAACTATGGCTACACCTTC. Together with reference TRBV19 and TRBJ1-2, the CDR3 gives the full variable domain: DGGITQSPKYLFRKEGQNVTLSCEQNLNHDAMYWYRQDPGQGLRLIYYSQIVNDFQKGDIAEGYSVSREKKESFPLTVTSAQKNPTAFYLCASNSRANYGYTFGSGTRLTVV.

V usage is TRBV7-2 and J usage is TRBJ2-7; D might be TRBD2 (6 bases). Germline-derived CDR1 and CDR2 are SGHTA and FQGNSA. Trimming cost V 5 bases and J 5 bases, with 13 bases left between them. The CDR3 is 13 amino acids. CDR3 region: CASSKRLVHEQYF. The CDR3 nucleotides read TGTGCCAGCAGCAAACGACTAGTCCACGAGCAGTACTTC.

This chain joins TRBV24-1 and TRBJ2-5; 7 positions match TRBD1. CDR3 size: 15 residues. Losses at the gene ends were 1 base for V and 4 bases for J; bases not matched to a gene: 5. Germline V gene data show CDR1 as KGHDR and CDR2 as SFDVKD. The CDR3 DNA reads TGTGCCACCAGTGATTTCGTGGCAGGGGGAGAGACCCAGTACTTC. It encodes CATSDFVAGGETQYF.

About this clonotype itself: Since a much larger clone is just one base distant, this may be a read error. V is TRBV6-2 or TRBV6-3 and J is TRBJ2-1; no reliable D call. Trimming took 7 bases from V and 6 from J, leaving 10 bases between them. CDR1 and CDR2 (germline): MNHEY, SVGEGT. The length of the CDR3 is 12 residues. The CDR3 sequence: CASTLRSNEQFF. The CDR3, as DNA: TGTGCCAGCACCCTTCGGAGCAATGAGCAGTTCTTC.

J is TRBJ2-1 and V is TRBV6-1; D call uncertain. Germline CDR1 is MNHNS and CDR2 is SASEGT. Trimming cost V 5 bases and J 0 bases, with 17 bases left between them. The CDR3 contains 17 residues. The CDR3 is CASSPAQGQSSYNEQFF. In DNA, the CDR3 is TGTGCCAGCAGTCCTGCCCAAGGGCAGAGCTCCTACAATGAGCAGTTCTTC.

This rearrangement joins TRBV21-1 to TRBJ1-2. TRBV21-1 is noted as a pseudogene. The CDR3 extends over 12 amino acids. In DNA form, the CDR3 reads TGTGCCAGCAGCCTTTTTAACTATGGCTACACCTTC. It codes for CASSLFNYGYTF.

This clonotype was recorded a few times. The chain joins TRBV7-8 to TRBJ1-6; no definite D call. Deletions cut 5 bases from V and 1 base from J, with 12 bases between. The CDR3 spans 16 residues. The V gene's germline CDR1 is SGHVS and CDR2 FQNEAQ. The CDR3 spells CASSLPRRSYNSPLHF. The CDR3 DNA is TGTGCCAGCAGCCTACCCCGGCGATCCTATAATTCACCCCTCCACTTT.

The CDR3 DNA reads TGTGCCAGCAGCTTAGTTGGGGCCGGGGGGGGAGATACGCAGTATTTT. Translating gives CASSLVGAGGGDTQYF. This chain joins TRBV7-2 and TRBJ2-3; the match to TRBD2 covers 8 bases. Trimming removed 1 base from V and 5 bases from J; junction bases left unmatched: 8. The germline CDR1 and CDR2 sequences are SGHTA and FQGNSA. The CDR3 spans 16 residues.